This TCR beta chain was sequenced for a study of T-cell reconstitution after alpha-beta-depleted transplantation in children. This clonotype was seen more than once but under ten times. Construction of the TCRbeta library involved unique molecular identifiers. TCRdb reprocessed the PCR reads with MiXCR, giving one entry per CDR3 protein. The sample contains just under 150,000 distinct CDR3 sequences, roughly 9% of which appear only once. Germline V gene lookup returns CDR1 SGHTA and CDR2 FQGNSA. Trimming at V came to 5 bases and at J to 2 bases, leaving 5 bases not matched to a gene. This CDR3 spans 16 amino acids.

The TCR was taken from a female patient aged 2-10 years who had a stem cell transplant for congenital amegakaryocytic thrombocytopenia, so the T cells may come from the graft donor. This chain joins TRBV7-2 and TRBJ2-3, with 12 bases fitting TRBD2. Sequencing was performed on PBMCs, mostly from graft donor cells, taken 180 days after TCRalphabeta/CD19-depleted stem cell transplant. The CDR3 sequence: CASSTGLAGPTDTQYF. In nucleotides, the CDR3 is TGTGCCAGCAGCACCGGACTAGCGGGACCCACAGATACGCAGTATTTT.